This T cell receptor beta chain was recovered during a study of response to subunit inactivated influenza vaccine. Study-wide results and caveats: Few additional T cells are recruited per seasonal influenza vaccination, authors suggested.

Germline V gives CDR1 DFQATT, CDR2 SNEGSKA (reference sequence). This CDR3 contains 14 residues. Trimming took 6 bases from V and 1 from J, leaving 14 bases between them. Comment on this clonotype: Its antigen is not identified.

One entry per CDR3 protein results from TCRdb running MiXCR on the RT-PCR reads. The sample holds about 530,000 distinct CDR3 sequences, 10% to 15% seen once. The clonotype originates from a man aged 50 to 60 who received an inactivated influenza vaccine. The sample was PBMCs from blood, taken on the day of vaccination. This rearrangement joins TRBV20-1 to TRBJ2-3, with a possible D match to TRBD1 (6 bases). Written as DNA, the CDR3 is TGCAGTGCCGACTCTGGGACACGCACAGATACGCAGTATTTT. Protein: CSADSGTRTDTQYF.